This T cell receptor (beta chain) was retrieved from a study of identical twins. With respect to this clonotype: Its target is unknown.

The germline CDR1 and CDR2 sequences are SGHKS and YYEKEE (reference sequence). The junction had 9 bases not matched to a gene; V was cut back by 0 bases and J by 3 bases. The CDR3 has 16 residues. Study results and limitations: Abundant cord blood beta clonotypes carried fewer insertions; memory repertoires showed none. There was more out-of-frame TCR alpha sharing in monozygotic twins than models estimated. Out-of-frame alpha sequences that twins shared showed excess low generation probability.

Carrying unique molecular identifiers, the cDNA also gained a universal primer site through template switching. TCRdb called the 5' RACE reads again in MiXCR, with one record for every CDR3 protein. The sample contains fewer than 800,000 distinct CDR3 sequences, around 7.4% of which appear only once. This sample was shared with a second study, whose subject was yellow fever vaccine responses in identical twins.

The J gene is TRBJ2-7, the V gene TRBV5-5, with 7 bases lining up with TRBD2. The sequence was obtained from a woman between 18 and 29 years old in good health. Sequenced material: PBMCs. DNA of the CDR3: TGTGCCAGCAGCTTGGAGCCACTAGCGCGCGACTACGAGCAGTACTTC. Its protein is CASSLEPLARDYEQYF.